This TCR beta chain was sequenced for a study of OX40 agonist ivuxolimab in advanced cancers. Method: immunoSEQ multiplex PCR; TCRdb's copy keeps in-frame clones and lacks some. The top ten clones hold 6.5% to 8% of a sample with tens of thousands of clones, 65% to 85% of them seen once. Sampling times: baseline, cycle 4 day 1, cycle 7 day 1. Germline CDR1 is SGHRS and CDR2 is YFSETQ. This CDR3 spans 15 amino acids. V gave up 0 bases and J gave up 2 bases, with 10 bases separating them. This receptor was obtained from an adult with an advanced solid tumor such as melanoma, head and neck, liver or kidney cancer. The material sequenced was CD4+ or CD8+ T cells sorted from blood, taken in a trial of the OX40 agonist ivuxolimab. The rearrangement joins TRBV5-1 to TRBJ2-3; a possible D gene is TRBD1 (6 bases). CDR3 nucleotide sequence: TGCGCCAGCAGCTTGGAGGGACAACACACAGATACGCAGTATTTT. Protein product: CASSLEGQHTDTQYF.